The 12 T cell receptor beta chains listed next were all sequenced from one sample in a study of cytomegalovirus exposure and HLA in healthy donors. Only in-frame clones appear in the TCRdb table, and some are missing; sequencing was by immunoSEQ multiplex PCR. This sample has tens of thousands of clones, with 90% to 95% found just once. The sample comprised PBMCs. The receptors were gathered from a man aged 18 to 30 in good health and CMV-seropositive.

The chain recombines TRBV19 with TRBJ1-2; 8 positions match TRBD1. V shed 5 bases and J 4 bases; nucleotides not matched to a gene: 9. Germline values: CDR1 LNHDA, CDR2 SQIVND (reference sequence). CDR3 length: 15 residues. For the CDR3, the DNA is TGTGCCAGTAGTTTCTCGGGACAGGCCTTCTATGGCTACACCTTC. It codes for CASSFSGQAFYGYTF.

The genes are TRBV2 and TRBJ1-2; D perhaps matches TRBD1 (5 bases). Germline lookup yields CDR1 SNHLY and CDR2 FYNNEI. Trimming stripped 0 bases from V and 4 bases from J, with 15 bases between. CDR3 length equals 16 residues. The CDR3 spells CASSEASWGDPYGYTF. The DNA of the CDR3 is TGTGCCAGCAGTGAAGCGAGTTGGGGGGACCCCTATGGCTACACCTTC.

The genes are TRBV7-2 and TRBJ2-3, with no clear D. The length of the CDR3 is 14 residues. V was cut by 1 base and J by 6 bases, with 11 bases left in between. Germline V gene lookup returns CDR1 SGHTA and CDR2 FQGNSA. The CDR3 DNA follows: TGTGCCAGCAGCTTAGGGAGCATGCAGGATACGCAGTATTTT. Its translation is CASSLGSMQDTQYF. Full variable domain (missing parts from reference TRBV7-2 and TRBJ2-3): GAGVSQSPSNKVTEKGKDVELRCDPISGHTALYWYRQSLGQGLEFLIYFQGNSAPDKSGLPSDRFSAERTGGSVSTLTIQRTQQEDSAVYLCASSLGSMQDTQYFGPGTRLTVL.

The chain has TRBV6-1 and TRBJ2-7; D is undetermined. CDR3 length: 13 residues. The germline gives CDR1 MNHNS, CDR2 SASEGT. Deletions cut 0 bases from V and 6 bases from J, with 9 bases between. CDR3 sequence reads: CASSEALRSEQYF. As DNA, the CDR3 is TGTGCCAGCAGTGAAGCGCTTCGCAGCGAGCAGTACTTC.

The rearrangement joins TRBV10-3 to TRBJ1-5; TRBD1 matches at 7 bases. The CDR3 is 16 amino acids. Trimming cost V 0 bases and J 4 bases; bases outside gene matches: 6. Germline V gene lookup returns CDR1 ENHRY and CDR2 SYGVKD. CDR3 region: CAISESNRGVNQPQHF. CDR3 coding DNA: TGTGCCATCAGTGAGTCGAACAGGGGAGTGAATCAGCCCCAGCATTTT.

This chain connects TRBV28 to TRBJ2-7, with D possibly being TRBD2 (6 bases). Germline CDR1 is MDHEN and CDR2 is SYDVKM. V shed 6 bases and J shed 1 base, with 16 bases lying between them. This CDR3 spans 15 amino acids. For the CDR3, the DNA is TGTGCCAGCAGCCGGGGACTGCAGCTATCCTACGAGCAGTACTTC. Residues: CASSRGLQLSYEQYF.

This clone has more than one count but fewer than ten. V is TRBV19 and J is TRBJ1-1, with D uncertain. Per the germline V gene, CDR1 is LNHDA and CDR2 is SQIVND (reference sequence). CDR3 length: 14 residues. V lost 0 bases and J 1 base, leaving 6 bases between the germline ends. CDR3 DNA: TGTGCCAGTAGTATAGATATCCGGAACACTGAAGCTTTCTTT. As protein: CASSIDIRNTEAFF.

About this clone: Other DNA variants within this sample encode the same CDR3. The rearrangement links TRBV4-1 to TRBJ2-7; D might be TRBD1 (5 bases). Germline loops: CDR1 MGHRA, CDR2 YSYEKL. The CDR3 loop spans 14 amino acids. V lost 3 bases and J 1 base, leaving 10 bases between the germline ends. CDR3 protein: CASSQGQGSYEQYF. The DNA of the CDR3 is TGCGCCAGCAGCCAGGGTCAGGGTTCCTACGAGCAGTACTTC.

This clone was seen only once. The rearrangement links TRBV19 to TRBJ2-1, with 7 bases lining up with TRBD2. J was trimmed by 4 bases and V by 5 bases; bases with no gene match: 5. Germline CDR1 reads LNHDA; CDR2 reads SQIVND (reference sequence). The CDR3 covers 14 residues. The CDR3 loop is CASSEREEYNEQFF. The CDR3 DNA is TGTGCCAGTAGTGAACGGGAGGAATACAATGAGCAGTTCTTC.

The chain employs TRBV19 and TRBJ1-5; a weak D match, TRBD1 (5 bases). Germline V gene sequence: CDR1 LNHDA, CDR2 SQIVND (reference sequence). The CDR3 totals 16 residues. Trimming took 3 bases from V and 4 from J, leaving 16 bases between them. CDR3 nucleotide sequence: TGTGCCAGTAGTATGTATTCAGGGCCTATGAATCAGCCCCAGCATTTT. The encoded protein is CASSMYSGPMNQPQHF.

This rearrangement joins TRBV4-1 to TRBJ1-4; 7 bases align to TRBD1. The CDR3 loop spans 17 amino acids. V was clipped by 0 bases and J by 7 bases; unmatched bases: 11. CDR1 MGHRA and CDR2 YSYEKL come from the germline V gene. The CDR3 DNA reads TGCGCCAGCAGCCAAGACACCGTACAGGGGCTCGGTGAAAAACTGTTTTTT. Encoded protein: CASSQDTVQGLGEKLFF.

V and J are TRBV6-5 and TRBJ1-1; no clear D. Germline values: CDR1 MNHEY, CDR2 SVGAGI. The CDR3 totals 15 residues. Trimming pared 2 bases from V and 2 bases from J, leaving 12 bases between. CDR3 DNA: TGTGCCAGCAGTTACGGGTTGGGAGCTAACACTGAAGCTTTCTTT. Its protein is CASSYGLGANTEAFF.